This T cell receptor (beta chain) was documented in a study of blood T cell repertoires in COVID-19. For the study at large: Samples representing acute and convalescent COVID-19 were sourced from the United States, Italy and Spain. The analysed material was cDNA or gDNA that came from T cells, B-cell-depleted T cells, or PBMCs.

The CDR3 runs 15 residues. V was clipped by 0 bases and J by 5 bases; unmatched bases: 6. Per the germline V gene, CDR1 is SGHTS and CDR2 is YDEGEE. In the original analysis: Amplification with reference gene primers provided the estimates of nucleated cell counts. This table comes from immunoSEQ multiplex PCR, and its TCRdb copy is limited to in-frame clones, with some not included. V, J and clone size were drawn from that table, and D and trimming were deduced from the DNA. Found here are 150,000 or so clones, around 81% of them singletons; the top ten hold 1.6%. The source of this sequence is a human donor in a cohort sampled during active COVID-19. Sample: peripheral blood. The rearrangement joins TRBV5-8 to TRBJ2-5, with 8 positions matching TRBD1. The CDR3: CASSLGGRGHETQYF. In DNA form, the CDR3 reads TGTGCCAGCAGCTTGGGTGGCAGGGGGCACGAGACCCAGTACTTC.